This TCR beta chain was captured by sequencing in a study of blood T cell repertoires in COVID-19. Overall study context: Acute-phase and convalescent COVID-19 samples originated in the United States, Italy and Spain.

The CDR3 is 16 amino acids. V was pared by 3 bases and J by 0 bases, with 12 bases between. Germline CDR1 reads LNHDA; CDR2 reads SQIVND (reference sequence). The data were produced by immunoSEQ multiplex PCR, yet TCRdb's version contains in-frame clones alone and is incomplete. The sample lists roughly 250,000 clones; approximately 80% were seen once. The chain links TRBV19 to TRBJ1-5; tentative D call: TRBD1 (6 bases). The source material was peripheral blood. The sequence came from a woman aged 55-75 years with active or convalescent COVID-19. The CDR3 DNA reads TGTGCCAGTAGTATGGGGGCAGGCTATAGCAATCAGCCCCAGCATTTT. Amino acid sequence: CASSMGAGYSNQPQHF.